This T cell receptor beta chain was identified in a study of blood T cell repertoires in COVID-19. Sequencing used immunoSEQ multiplex PCR; TCRdb keeps in-frame clones, though not all of them. The table shows approximately 40,000 clones, with roughly 85% occurring only once. The CDR3 extends over 15 amino acids. From germline, CDR1 is SSHAT and CDR2 FNYEAQ (reference sequence). V dropped 6 bases and J dropped 0; count of bases not matched to a gene: 5. This clonotype was obtained from a man in his 60s with active or convalescent COVID-19. The chain couples TRBV7-7 to TRBJ2-3, with 8 positions matching TRBD1. The sample consisted of peripheral blood. The CDR3 nucleotides read TGTGCCAGCAGTAGACAGGGGCTCAGCACAGATACGCAGTATTTT. It is translated as CASSRQGLSTDTQYF. Variable domain in full (rest from reference TRBV7-7 and TRBJ2-3): GAGVSQSPRYKVTKRGQDVTLRCDPISSHATLYWYQQALGQGPEFLTYFNYEAQPDKSGLPSDRFSAERPEGSISTLTIQRTEQRDSAMYRCASSRQGLSTDTQYFGPGTRLTVL.